A single sample is the source of the 11 T cell receptor beta chains below, sequenced in a study of Graves' ophthalmopathy and Graves' hyperthyroidism (dated by TCRdb to between 2018 and 2020). TCRdb lists the instrument as Illumina HiSeq 2000. For repertoire sequencing, the TCR beta CDR3 regions were amplified from RNA transcripts. The first round of RT-PCR was done with HTBI primers and the Qiagen OneStep RT-PCR kit, and was followed by a second round of multiplex PCR, then size selection and purification. The public reads were run again by TCRdb, first through fastp at Q25 and then through MiXCR, and only productive beta chains were kept. Rows are combined by CDR3 protein, so each entry shows the most common genes and DNA. This sample is represented by a few hundred thousand distinct CDR3 sequences; less than 40% of them were singletons. Of the sample, about 4.2% is held by the ten largest clones.

The sequenced material came from peripheral blood or thyroid tissue (not recorded which). These TCRs come from an adult man with Graves' hyperthyroidism.

This clonotype was counted many times. The V gene is TRBV2, the J gene TRBJ2-7; TRBD1 matches 8 bases. Germline V gene sequence: CDR1 SNHLY, CDR2 FYNNEI. The V gene end was trimmed by 8 bases and the J gene end by 5 bases; junction bases not matched to a gene: 5. The CDR3 extends over 12 amino acids. CDR3 loop: CASGQGLNEQYF. CDR3 DNA sequence: TGTGCCAGCGGACAGGGTCTCAACGAGCAGTACTTC. The variable domain in full, completed from reference TRBV2 and TRBJ2-7, reads EPEVTQTPSHQVTQMGQEVILRCVPISNHLYFYWYRQILGQKVEFLVSFYNNEISEKSEIFDDQFSVERPDGSNFTLKIRSTKLEDSAMYFCASGQGLNEQYFGPGTRLTVT.

In its sample, this clonotype was seen a few times. The rearrangement links TRBV29-1 to TRBJ2-5; D unresolved. The V gene lost 7 bases and the J gene lost 2 bases, with 14 bases spanning the gap. The germline gives CDR1 SQVTM, CDR2 ANQGSEA. The CDR3 has 13 amino acids. CDR3 sequence (DNA): TGCAGCGCCGCAGGAGTCTTGCAAGAGACCCAGTACTTC. The encoded protein is CSAAGVLQETQYF.

The genes are TRBV20-1 and TRBJ2-2; 13 nucleotides match TRBD2. CDR3 length equals 17 residues. Per germline, CDR1 DFQATT and CDR2 SNEGSKA (reference sequence). Trimming removed 3 bases from V and 3 bases from J; junction bases left unmatched: 7. CDR3: CSASQGLAGVHTGELFF. For the CDR3, the DNA is TGCAGTGCTAGCCAAGGACTAGCGGGAGTTCACACCGGGGAGCTGTTTTTT.

The chain is built from TRBV12-3 or TRBV12-4 and TRBJ1-5; tentative D call: TRBD1 (5 bases). The CDR3 is 17 residues long. Here the CDR3 reads CASGPTPGPFSNQPQHF. CDR3 nucleotide sequence: TGTGCTAGTGGGCCTACCCCGGGACCCTTTTCCAATCAGCCCCAGCATTTT.

Only a few counts were recorded for this clonotype. This rearrangement joins TRBV10-3 to TRBJ2-5; the D gene is possibly TRBD2 (5 bases). The CDR3 consists of 13 residues. The germline gives CDR1 ENHRY, CDR2 SYGVKD. V shed 9 bases and J shed 2 bases, with 13 bases lying between them. The CDR3 reads CAISEDRQETQYF. CDR3 DNA: TGTGCCATATCGGAGGACCGGCAAGAGACCCAGTACTTC.

This clonotype was counted a few times. The V call is TRBV28, the J call TRBJ2-7, with a weak D call TRBD1 (5 bases). Germline V CDR1 and CDR2: MDHEN, SYDVKM. The CDR3 extends over 13 amino acids. V was cut by 2 bases and J by 3 bases, with 8 bases left in between. For the CDR3, the DNA is TGTGCCAGCAGTTTAAACAGGATCTACGAGCAGTACTTC. Encoded protein: CASSLNRIYEQYF.

This clonotype appeared many times. The chain combines TRBV2 with TRBJ1-3; no clear D. CDR3 length: 15 residues. Germline V gene data show CDR1 as SNHLY and CDR2 as FYNNEI. Trimming stripped 4 bases from V and 2 bases from J, with 12 bases between. CDR3 in amino acids: CASSAGGGTGNTIYF. The CDR3 nucleotides are TGTGCCAGCAGTGCGGGTGGCGGGACTGGAAACACCATATATTTT.

This clonotype has at least ten counts. This chain links TRBV7-9 with TRBJ2-7; D might be TRBD1 or TRBD2, each matching 7 bases. V lost 6 bases, J lost 1 base, and 16 bases lay in between. This CDR3 region has 15 residues. CDR1 is SEHNR, CDR2 FQNEAQ, per germline (reference sequence). The CDR3, as DNA: TGTGCCAGCAGTCTTCAGGGGGGGGGTTCCTACGAGCAGTACTTC. It translates to CASSLQGGGSYEQYF.

The chain links TRBV20-1 to TRBJ2-3, with 10 bases matching TRBD2. CDR3 length equals 16 residues. V was clipped by 0 bases and J by 2 bases; unmatched bases: 5. CDR1 DFQATT and CDR2 SNEGSKA come from the germline V gene (reference sequence). The chain's CDR3 is CSARDSGGAITDTQYF. CDR3 bases: TGCAGTGCTAGAGACAGCGGGGGGGCGATCACAGATACGCAGTATTTT.

Notes on this clonotype: A read error may be the cause here, since a much bigger clone is one base away. V is TRBV29-1 and J is TRBJ2-2; TRBD1 aligns across 9 bases. The CDR3 totals 14 residues. Germline V gene sequence: CDR1 SQVTM, CDR2 ANQGSEA. The chain's CDR3 is CSAASGQGNGELLF. The CDR3 nucleotides read TGCAGCGCGGCCTCGGGACAGGGTAACGGGGAGCTGCTTTTT.

In this sample, this clonotype turned up many times. This chain connects TRBV4-2 to TRBJ2-7; 7 bases map to TRBD2. V shed 1 base and J 6 bases; nucleotides not matched to a gene: 9. The CDR3 runs 15 residues. CDR1 and CDR2 (germline): LGHNA, YNFKEQ. The CDR3 nucleotides read TGTGCCAGCAGCCAAGCTAGCGGACCCATCAGCGAGCAGTACTTC. It yields the protein CASSQASGPISEQYF.